This entry is about one TCR beta chain. At least ten counts were recorded for this clonotype. Its antigen is still unknown. One base away there is no much larger clone; base qualities are not given. This sample was taken from a study of T cells after yellow fever vaccination (dated by TCRdb to between 2017 and 2020). Background on the whole study: The SMART-Seq v4 Ultra Low Input RNA kit was used to prepare libraries from fractions with low cell numbers. Two healthy male donors made up the cohort, one aged 18 to 30 years and the other aged 30 to 40 years. To follow T-cell clones before and after primary and booster YFV17D yellow fever vaccination, bulk TCR alpha and beta repertoires were sequenced over time. Blood samples were taken at several timepoints before and after primary and secondary immunization, and bulk PBMC replicates and cell subsets were isolated.

Study-wide findings and limitations: After the booster, most clones that had expanded after primary vaccination were detected again (almost 97% of CD4 and more than 85% of CD8), suggesting broad maintenance of memory. The secondary T-cell response was found to be weaker but faster than the primary response, with a peak reached on day 5 rather than on day 15. The study included only two donors, which limits how far the findings can be generalized. A small share of clonotypes occurred in both CD4 and CD8 compartments, likely arising from convergent recombination. Computational filtering was needed because FACS-sorted repertoires could contain abundant contaminating clonotypes from the bulk population.

Taken with the paper, the label for treatment or condition translates to: live attenuated yellow fever vaccine strain. At every blood-draw timepoint, two biological replicates of bulk PBMCs were collected. PBMCs were isolated from peripheral blood using a standard Ficoll-Paque protocol. RNA was extracted with TriZol from bulk PBMCs, CD4 and CD8 fractions, and dextramer-positive and dextramer-negative fractions. V ends up 1 base short and J 5 bases short, with an unmatched junction base count of 5. The germline V gene (reference sequence) gives CDR1 as DFQATT and CDR2 as SNEGSKA. From the cysteine through the phenylalanine, the CDR3 covers 14 amino acids. Just the 42-base CDR3 DNA is kept, in frame starting at base 1. Sequencing was performed on an Illumina NovaSeq 6000. Synthesis of TCR cDNA relied on 5'RACE template switching, a step that introduced a universal primer site along with unique molecular identifiers. Priming of cDNA synthesis was performed from both the TCR alpha and TCR beta constant segments. Library amplification used two PCR steps, and the second PCR step added sample barcodes and sequencing adapters. Sequencing of the libraries was done on either Illumina HiSeq 2500 (2x100 bp) or NovaSeq (2x150 bp). The study's own analysis went as follows. Reads were demultiplexed and collapsed into UMI consensus sequences with MIGEC, and V(D)J alignment was performed with MiXCR. Vaccine-responding clonotypes were identified with edgeR using replicate PBMC samples, with FDR below 0.01 and a log2 fold change above 5 up to day 15 being required. Bulk clonotypes were assigned CD4 or CD8 identity according to which sequenced CD4 or CD8 repertoire held them at higher abundance. TCRdb reanalyzed the raw reads on its own, using fastp at Q25 for trimming and MiXCR for clone calling, and kept in-frame beta chains. CDR3 protein duplicates are merged, each entry listing the most common genes and DNA. The V and J calls here are based on TCRdb, not the publication. A total of about 330,000 distinct CDR3 sequences appear in this sample, 4.1% of them only once. 20% to 25% of the sample is held by the ten biggest clonotypes.

This clonotype originated in a man aged 18 to 30 who received the YFV17D yellow fever vaccine. This sequence uses TRBV20-1 and TRBJ1-1, with TRBD1 identical over 9 junction bases. The sample in question was PBMCs, obtained 5 days after the yellow fever booster vaccination. The DNA sequence reads TGCAGTGCTAGAGCTCCGGGACAGGGAACTGAAGCTTTCTTT. Translation gives CSARAPGQGTEAFF.